Each of the 11 T cell receptor beta chains below was sequenced from the same sample in a study of cytomegalovirus exposure and HLA in healthy donors. Measured with immunoSEQ multiplex PCR; TCRdb has only the in-frame clones, and not every one. The sample includes about 250,000 clones, about 90% of them seen just once. The material sequenced was PBMCs. The receptors here all came from a man aged 18 to 29 in good health and CMV-seropositive.

The chain uses TRBV29-1 and TRBJ2-7, with TRBD2 matching over 9 bases. The J segment lost 5 bases and the V segment lost 7 bases, leaving 3 bases of the junction unmatched. CDR3 size: 11 residues. Germline CDR1 SQVTM, CDR2 ANQGSEA. CDR3 DNA: TGCAGCGCGTTAGCGGGGGACGAGCAGTACTTC. Translating gives CSALAGDEQYF.

J is TRBJ2-7 and V is TRBV6-8; D is uncertain. This CDR3 is built from 15 residues. Germline CDR1 and CDR2: MNHGY and SAAAGT. The V and J ends lost 5 bases and 2 bases respectively, with 16 bases between them. Here the CDR3 DNA reads TGTGCCAGCAGTACCTTAAGCGACGGAGCCTACGAGCAGTACTTC. It encodes CASSTLSDGAYEQYF.

V is TRBV5-4 and J is TRBJ1-1; D ambiguous. V lost 1 base, J lost 1 base, and 8 bases lay in between. Germline assignment: CDR1 SGHNT and CDR2 YYREEE (reference sequence). The CDR3 covers 14 residues. CDR3 DNA: TGTGCCAGCAGCTTGAGCGGAACGAACACTGAAGCTTTCTTT. Encoded protein: CASSLSGTNTEAFF. The full variable domain, completed using reference TRBV5-4 and TRBJ1-1, is ETGVTQSPTHLIKTRGQQVTLRCSSQSGHNTVSWYQQALGQGPQFIFQYYREEENGRGNFPPRFSGLQFPNYSSELNVNALELDDSALYLCASSLSGTNTEAFFGQGTRLTVV.

This chain joins TRBV29-1 and TRBJ1-2, with 9 bases matching TRBD1. There are 18 residues in the CDR3. Trimming took 0 bases from V and 7 from J; bases not matched to a gene: 18. Germline V CDR1 and CDR2: SQVTM, ANQGSEA. CDR3 residues: CSVEDLLLPGTGYGGYTF. The DNA of the CDR3 is TGCAGCGTTGAAGATCTGTTGCTCCCCGGGACAGGGTACGGTGGCTACACCTTC.

Details on this clone: Different DNA sequences within this sample yield the same CDR3. DNA for the CDR3: TGTGCCTGGAGTCGGGGGAACTATGGCTACACCTTC. Its translation: CAWSRGNYGYTF. The chain has TRBV30 and TRBJ1-2; D perhaps matches TRBD1 (5 bases). From germline, CDR1 is GTSNPN and CDR2 SVGIG (reference sequence). The length of the CDR3 is 12 residues. The germline V and J ends were trimmed by 2 bases and 2 bases, with 6 bases remaining between them.

The gene calls are TRBV7-9 and TRBJ2-7; D may correspond to TRBD1 or TRBD2 (6 bases each). Germline values: CDR1 SEHNR, CDR2 FQNEAQ (reference sequence). Trimming pared 0 bases from V and 6 bases from J, leaving 15 bases between. This CDR3 is built from 15 residues. CDR3 in amino acids: CASSLAGGGLGEQYF. In nucleotides, the CDR3 is TGTGCCAGCAGCTTAGCCGGAGGGGGGTTGGGCGAGCAGTACTTC.

V usage is TRBV5-4 and J usage is TRBJ1-1; TRBD1 agrees at 8 bases. This CDR3 is built from 17 residues. The V gene end was trimmed by 8 bases and the J gene end by 2 bases; junction bases not matched to a gene: 17. Germline-derived CDR1 and CDR2 are SGHNT and YYREEE (reference sequence). CDR3 amino acids: CASSLSRTGTGNTEAFF. In DNA form, the CDR3 reads TGTGCCAGTAGCCTAAGTCGGACAGGGACCGGTAACACTGAAGCTTTCTTT.

The J gene is TRBJ1-2, the V gene TRBV7-9; 9 nucleotides agree with TRBD1. Germline CDR1 reads SEHNR; CDR2 reads FQNEAQ (reference sequence). This CDR3 spans 15 amino acids. V lost 2 bases and J lost 8; bases outside the gene matches: 9. In DNA form, the CDR3 reads TGTGCCAGCAGCTTATCCCGAACCGGGACAGGGGGCTACACCTTC. It codes for CASSLSRTGTGGYTF.

This chain joins TRBV11-2 and TRBJ2-1; D is unclear. Trimming stripped 8 bases from V and 10 bases from J, with 18 bases between. This CDR3 has 13 residues. In germline, CDR1 is SGHAT, CDR2 FQNNGV. CDR3 nucleotides: TGTGCCAGCCGTCCCGTGCTTCCTTTCGAGCAGTTCTTC. This codes for CASRPVLPFEQFF.

The rearrangement uses TRBV27 and TRBJ1-1; 9 nucleotides agree with TRBD1. The CDR3 has 13 residues. V was pared by 6 bases and J by 1 base, with 0 bases of the junction left unmatched. Germline V gene lookup returns CDR1 MNHEY and CDR2 SMNVEV (reference sequence). This CDR3 reads CASRTGGNTEAFF. The CDR3 DNA reads as TGTGCCAGCAGGACAGGGGGGAACACTGAAGCTTTCTTT.

This chain links TRBV6-1 with TRBJ1-5, with D uncertain. Trimming stripped 6 bases from V and 9 bases from J, with 9 bases between. The CDR3 has 11 residues. The V gene's germline CDR1 is MNHNS and CDR2 SASEGT. This CDR3 reads CASRGSSPQHF. The CDR3 region has the DNA TGTGCCAGCAGGGGGTCATCGCCCCAGCATTTT.